This entry lists 4 T cell receptor beta chains sequenced from one sample in a study of cytomegalovirus exposure and HLA in healthy donors. PCR was performed using 60 Vbeta and 13 Jbeta primers. The table came from immunoSEQ multiplex PCR; TCRdb's copy has only in-frame clones and leaves some out. The sample contains approximately 160,000 clones, about three fifths of which appear only once. Sample: PBMCs. Every receptor here comes from a woman between 25 and 40 years old in good health and CMV-seropositive.

J is TRBJ2-1 and V is TRBV10-3, with 12 bases lining up with TRBD2. The CDR3 has 13 amino acids. V lost 10 bases, J lost 8 bases, and 6 bases stayed unmatched. Germline CDR1 and CDR2: ENHRY and SYGVKD. The CDR3 nucleotides read TGTGCCAGTCTAGCGGGAGGGGTTTATGAGCAGTTCTTC. It specifies CASLAGGVYEQFF.

The chain couples TRBV7-9 to TRBJ2-5; no reliable D call. V was pared by 3 bases and J by 5 bases, with 7 bases between. The germline V gene encodes CDR1 SEHNR and CDR2 FQNEAQ (reference sequence). The CDR3 is made up of 12 amino acids. The CDR3 nucleotides read TGTGCCAGCAGCTTGTTCTCCGAGACCCAGTACTTC. Its translation: CASSLFSETQYF.

V usage is TRBV7-3 and J usage is TRBJ2-1; D remains unclear. The CDR3 spans 14 residues. The ends were cut back, 5 bases at V and 1 base at J, with 9 bases in the middle. The germline V gene encodes CDR1 SGHTA and CDR2 FQGTGA. The CDR3 reads CASSPAGSYNEQFF. The CDR3 nucleotides are TGTGCCAGCAGCCCCGCCGGGTCCTACAATGAGCAGTTCTTC.

The rearrangement uses TRBV7-3 and TRBJ2-3; 11 bases map to TRBD2. The germline CDR1 and CDR2 sequences are SGHTA and FQGTGA. The CDR3 has 17 residues. The V segment lost 5 bases and the J segment 0 bases; nucleotides outside the gene matches: 7. The CDR3 nucleotides are TGTGCCAGCAGCCACGTAGCGGGGGGGCCAAGCACAGATACGCAGTATTTT. This encodes CASSHVAGGPSTDTQYF.